Presented here are 27 T cell receptor beta chains from one specimen sequenced in a study of identical twins. One entry per CDR3 protein, called by TCRdb with MiXCR from the 5' RACE reads. The data show about 790,000 distinct CDR3 sequences, 15% to 20% seen once. The same specimen was also included in a second study, on T cells expressing NK-cell markers.

The material sequenced was PBMCs. These receptors originate from a woman aged 18-29 years in good health.

This chain uses TRBV9 with TRBJ2-7; 12 bases match TRBD1. This CDR3 region has 15 residues. Germline V gene data show CDR1 as SGDLS and CDR2 as YYNGEE. With 4 bases clipped from V and 4 bases from J, the junction kept 6 bases outside the gene matches. The CDR3 spells CASSYRDRGHYEQYF. In DNA, the CDR3 is TGTGCCAGCAGCTACCGGGACAGGGGGCATTACGAGCAGTACTTC.

V and J are TRBV20-1 and TRBJ2-1; D perhaps matches TRBD1 (5 bases). Per the germline V gene, CDR1 is DFQATT and CDR2 is SNEGSKA (reference sequence). The CDR3 extends over 12 amino acids. Trimming removed 5 bases from V and 5 bases from J, with 10 bases in between. Written as DNA, the CDR3 is TGCAGTGCTGACAGACAGCACAATGAGCAGTTCTTC. Translating gives CSADRQHNEQFF.

This clonotype occurred many times. This chain connects TRBV12-3 or TRBV12-4 to TRBJ1-5; D not resolved. Trimming shortened V by 3 bases and J by 6 bases, and 9 bases separated the two germline ends. This CDR3 region has 13 residues. In DNA, the CDR3 is TGTGCCAGCAGTTTTTTGGGTGGTCAGCCCCAGCATTTT. This codes for CASSFLGGQPQHF.

CDR3 bases: TGTGCCAGCAGCGTAGCTACCACCGGGGAGCTGTTTTTT. Translating it yields CASSVATTGELFF. The chain recombines TRBV9 with TRBJ2-2; unclear D gene. The CDR3 is made up of 13 amino acids. V lost 0 bases and J lost 4, with 4 bases in between. CDR1 and CDR2 from the germline V gene are SGDLS and YYNGEE.

This clonotype was found a few times. The J gene is TRBJ1-5, the V gene TRBV7-8; 8 nucleotides align to TRBD1. CDR3 length: 15 amino acids. In germline, CDR1 is SGHVS, CDR2 FQNEAQ. V shed 4 bases and J 2 bases; nucleotides not matched to a gene: 4. The CDR3 DNA reads TGTGCCAGCAGCTCTCAGACAGGGGGCAATCAGCCCCAGCATTTT. Its translation is CASSSQTGGNQPQHF.

The rearrangement joins TRBV19 to TRBJ1-2, with 9 bases aligning to TRBD1. J was trimmed by 6 bases and V by 4 bases; bases with no gene match: 3. CDR1 LNHDA and CDR2 SQIVND come from the germline V gene (reference sequence). The CDR3 sequence is 13 residues long. The CDR3 loop is CASSTTGGDGYTF. The CDR3 region has the DNA TGTGCCAGTAGTACAACAGGGGGCGATGGCTACACCTTC.

This chain links TRBV27 with TRBJ1-1; D call uncertain. Germline V gene sequence: CDR1 MNHEY, CDR2 SMNVEV (reference sequence). Trimming cost V 7 bases and J 1 base, with 4 bases left between them. The CDR3 has 11 residues. The CDR3 is CASMRNTEAFF. CDR3 DNA: TGTGCCAGCATGAGGAACACTGAAGCTTTCTTT.

V and J are TRBV12-3 or TRBV12-4 and TRBJ2-7; TRBD2 is a possible D gene (5 bases). This CDR3 is built from 15 residues. With 6 bases removed from V and 6 bases from J, the gap between germline ends came to 21 bases. This CDR3 reads CASRLRALIWGEQYF. The CDR3, as DNA: TGTGCCAGCAGATTGCGGGCCCTCATCTGGGGCGAGCAGTACTTC.

Ten or more counts support this clonotype. This sequence joins TRBV5-6 and TRBJ1-4; 9 nucleotides align to TRBD1. The CDR3 totals 15 residues. The V segment lost 4 bases and the J segment 7 bases; nucleotides outside the gene matches: 8. From germline, CDR1 is SGHDT and CDR2 YYEEEE. CDR3: CASSRGQGGGEKLFF. The CDR3 DNA sequence: TGTGCCAGCAGCCGGGGACAGGGAGGCGGTGAAAAACTGTTTTTT.

Many counts were recorded for this clonotype. This chain joins TRBV7-2 and TRBJ2-7; a possible D gene is TRBD2 (5 bases). This CDR3 is built from 13 residues. The V and J ends lost 5 bases and 3 bases respectively, with 11 bases between them. Germline assignment: CDR1 SGHTA and CDR2 FQGNSA. CDR3 sequence (DNA): TGTGCCAGCAGCCCCCGTACTAGCTACGAGCAGTACTTC. This encodes CASSPRTSYEQYF.

This chain uses TRBV15 with TRBJ2-2; 9 bases are a match to TRBD1. Trimming at V came to 7 bases and at J to 6 bases, leaving 3 bases not matched to a gene. The CDR3 length is 13 residues. Germline-derived CDR1 and CDR2 are LNHNV and YYDKDF (reference sequence). CDR3 bases: TGTGCCACCACGGGACAGGGTCCCGGGGAGCTGTTTTTT. This translates into CATTGQGPGELFF.

This clonotype has a handful of counts. The J gene is TRBJ2-7, the V gene TRBV20-1; D remains ambiguous. Trimming shortened V by 5 bases and J by 7 bases, and 18 bases separated the two germline ends. Germline lookup yields CDR1 DFQATT and CDR2 SNEGSKA (reference sequence). CDR3 size: 13 residues. The CDR3 is CSASDPVLGEQYF. Here the CDR3 DNA reads TGCAGTGCTTCCGACCCAGTTCTAGGAGAGCAGTACTTC.

The chain recombines TRBV6-5 with TRBJ2-1; tentative D call: TRBD1 (7 bases). Germline values: CDR1 MNHEY, CDR2 SVGAGI. The CDR3 length is 14 residues. The V gene lost 4 bases and the J gene lost 8 bases, with 15 bases spanning the gap. The CDR3 protein is CASSSYRGGDEQFF. The CDR3 DNA reads TGTGCCAGCAGTTCCTACAGGGGCGGGGATGAGCAGTTCTTC.

The chain joins TRBV5-1 to TRBJ1-1; D gene uncertain. Per the germline V gene, CDR1 is SGHRS and CDR2 is YFSETQ. The CDR3 covers 17 residues. V was cut by 0 bases and J by 1 base, with 16 bases left in between. This CDR3 reads CASSLGQEWTKNTEAFF. The CDR3 nucleotides are TGCGCCAGCAGCTTGGGGCAAGAGTGGACGAAGAACACTGAAGCTTTCTTT.

The gene calls are TRBV3-1 and TRBJ2-1, with TRBD2 matching 7 bases. This CDR3 comprises 15 residues. J was trimmed by 4 bases and V by 7 bases; bases with no gene match: 10. CDR1 is LGHDT, CDR2 YNNKEL, per germline (reference sequence). CDR3 protein: CASTRRGSGYNEQFF. The CDR3 region has the DNA TGTGCCAGCACAAGGCGCGGGAGTGGGTACAATGAGCAGTTCTTC.

The J gene is TRBJ2-3, the V gene TRBV11-2, with D possibly TRBD2 on 6 matching bases. Deletions cut 0 bases from V and 1 base from J, with 14 bases between. The CDR3 extends over 17 amino acids. The germline V gene encodes CDR1 SGHAT and CDR2 FQNNGV. The CDR3 protein is CASSLDRRGTGTDTQYF. For the CDR3, the DNA is TGTGCCAGCAGCTTAGATAGGCGGGGCACGGGCACAGATACGCAGTATTTT.

This clonotype was seen a few times. V is TRBV20-1 and J is TRBJ2-3, with 10 bases identical to TRBD1. Per germline, CDR1 DFQATT and CDR2 SNEGSKA (reference sequence). This CDR3 is built from 17 residues. Germline trimming cut 5 bases from V and 4 bases from J; bases unmatched to any gene: 15. For the CDR3, the DNA is TGCAGTGCTGGAACCCCTCTCGGGACAGGGGAGGCAGATACGCAGTATTTT. Translation gives CSAGTPLGTGEADTQYF.

This clonotype was recorded a few times. This rearrangement joins TRBV19 to TRBJ2-1; 12 bases agree with TRBD2. J lost 10 bases, V lost 5 bases, and 6 bases had no gene match. CDR1 LNHDA and CDR2 SQIVND come from the germline V gene (reference sequence). The CDR3 contains 14 residues. The CDR3 DNA reads as TGTGCCAGTAGTGTGACTAGCGGGAGTAGCGAGCAGTTCTTC. Protein: CASSVTSGSSEQFF.

A few counts support this clonotype. The chain combines TRBV25-1 with TRBJ2-7, with D perhaps matching TRBD1 (6 bases). Trimming stripped 3 bases from V and 3 bases from J, with 12 bases between. The CDR3 has 14 residues. Germline-derived CDR1 and CDR2 are MGHDK and SYGVNS. This chain's CDR3 is CASSDQIGGYEQYF. The CDR3 DNA reads as TGTGCCAGCAGTGACCAAATAGGGGGCTACGAGCAGTACTTC.

This clonotype has just a few counts. V is TRBV7-6 and J is TRBJ2-1; 10 nucleotides align to TRBD2. Trimming at V came to 2 bases and at J to 5 bases, leaving 21 bases not matched to a gene. This CDR3 has 21 amino acids. In germline, CDR1 is SGHVS, CDR2 FNYEAQ. The CDR3 bases are TGTGCCAGCAGCTTAAGGGGGACAAGGGGGCCTAGCGGGAGTGCAAACAATGAGCAGTTCTTC. Its translation: CASSLRGTRGPSGSANNEQFF. The variable domain in full, with the rest retrieved from reference TRBV7-6 and TRBJ2-1, is GAGVSQSPRYKVTKRGQDVALRCDPISGHVSLYWYRQALGQGPEFLTYFNYEAQQDKSGLPNDRFSAERPEGSISTLTIQRTEQRDSAMYRCASSLRGTRGPSGSANNEQFFGPGTRLTVL.

This clonotype has ten or more counts. The V call is TRBV2, the J call TRBJ2-7; TRBD2 might be the D (5 bases). V dropped 8 bases and J dropped 4 bases, with 24 bases sitting between them. Germline V lookup: CDR1 SNHLY, CDR2 FYNNEI. This CDR3 region has 16 residues. CDR3 region: CASGRQKGVPSYEQYF. The DNA of the CDR3 is TGTGCCAGCGGGAGACAAAAGGGAGTCCCTTCGTACGAGCAGTACTTC.

The gene calls are TRBV20-1 and TRBJ2-1, with D hard to call. The germline V and J ends were trimmed by 2 bases and 14 bases, with 10 bases remaining between them. Germline lookup yields CDR1 DFQATT and CDR2 SNEGSKA (reference sequence). This CDR3 spans 10 amino acids. DNA of the CDR3: TGCAGTGCTAGACTCCCTGTAGAGTTCTTC. Encoded protein: CSARLPVEFF.

This clonotype came up a few times. J is TRBJ2-2 and V is TRBV20-1; D unclear. Germline lookup yields CDR1 DFQATT and CDR2 SNEGSKA (reference sequence). This CDR3 is 14 amino acids long. V lost 3 bases to trimming and J lost 4 bases, with 12 bases between them. The CDR3 loop is CSASTFSGTGELFF. CDR3 DNA sequence: TGCAGTGCTAGTACCTTCTCGGGCACCGGGGAGCTGTTTTTT.

In its sample, this clonotype was seen a few times. V and J are TRBV7-9 and TRBJ2-3; 10 positions agree with TRBD2. This CDR3 is 14 amino acids long. Per germline, CDR1 SEHNR and CDR2 FQNEAQ (reference sequence). The junction had 5 bases not matched to a gene; V was cut back by 5 bases and J by 6 bases. CDR3 sequence reads: CASSETSGRDTQYF. The DNA for the CDR3 is TGTGCCAGCAGCGAGACTAGCGGGCGGGATACGCAGTATTTT.

The chain employs TRBV29-1 and TRBJ2-5; 11 nucleotides align to TRBD1. The CDR3 is 12 residues long. Per germline, CDR1 SQVTM and CDR2 ANQGSEA. The CDR3, as DNA: TGCGGATGGACAGGGGGCGAAGAGACCCAGTACTTC. Residues: CGWTGGEETQYF. The full variable domain, in which reference TRBV29-1 and TRBJ2-5 provide the parts outside the CDR3, is SAVISQKPSRDICQRGTSLTIQCQVDSQVTMMFWYRQQPGQSLTLIATANQGSEATYESGFVIDKFPISRPNLTFSTLTVSNMSPEDSSIYLCGWTGGEETQYFGPGTRLLVL.

V is TRBV12-3 or TRBV12-4 and J is TRBJ1-1; D is uncertain. Between the trimmed V and J ends, which lost 2 bases and 6 bases, there was a span of 10 bases. The CDR3 totals 13 residues. The CDR3 DNA sequence: TGTGCCAGCAGTTTATCGCCAGGCTCTGAAGCTTTCTTT. The encoded protein is CASSLSPGSEAFF.

The CDR3: CSARDLRSGANVLTF. The CDR3 region has the DNA TGCAGTGCTAGAGATCTGAGATCTGGGGCCAACGTCCTGACTTTC. The chain joins TRBV20-1 to TRBJ2-6, with D hard to call. The CDR3 consists of 15 residues. Trimming left V 0 bases short and J 1 base short, with 7 bases between. Germline V gene lookup returns CDR1 DFQATT and CDR2 SNEGSKA (reference sequence).